The entry that follows covers one TCR beta chain sequence. Per the original methods: Researchers report that nucleated cell counts were estimated from reference gene primer amplification. TCRdb's copy holds only in-frame clones and misses some; the assay was immunoSEQ multiplex PCR. V, J and clone size were drawn from that table, and D and trimming were deduced from the DNA. The top ten clones hold 6.8% of a sample with 90,000 to 120,000 clones, around 89% of them seen once. In germline, CDR1 is LNHDA, CDR2 SQIVND (reference sequence). The CDR3 sequence is 15 residues long. Trimming took 4 bases from V and 4 from J, leaving 14 bases between them. The data are from a study of blood T cell repertoires in COVID-19. In the study overall: The United States, Italy and Spain supplied acute and convalescent COVID-19 samples. PBMCs, B-cell-depleted T cells, or T cells provided the cDNA or gDNA that made up the material.

Specimen: peripheral blood. The clonotype comes from a man in his fifties or sixties with active or convalescent COVID-19. The V call is TRBV19, the J call TRBJ2-1; D might be TRBD1 (7 bases). CDR3 nucleotides: TGTGCCAGTAGTAGAGACAGGGAGGCGTACAATGAGCAGTTCTTC. Its translation is CASSRDREAYNEQFF. Using reference TRBV19 and TRBJ2-1 for the parts outside the CDR3, the full variable domain is DGGITQSPKYLFRKEGQNVTLSCEQNLNHDAMYWYRQDPGQGLRLIYYSQIVNDFQKGDIAEGYSVSREKKESFPLTVTSAQKNPTAFYLCASSRDREAYNEQFFGPGTRLTVL.